Described below is a single T cell receptor (beta chain) sequence and its context. How the authors handled the data: Nucleated cell counts were estimated from reference gene primer amplification. TCRdb's table, derived via immunoSEQ multiplex PCR, lists solely in-frame clones and lacks some. The V and J calls and clone size were taken over from that table, and D and trimming were inferred from the DNA. The data hold around 170,000 clones, with about 86% observed a single time. The sample originates from a study of blood T cell repertoires in COVID-19. Study overall: The origin of the acute and convalescent COVID-19 samples was the United States, Italy and Spain. PBMCs, B-cell-depleted T cells, or T cells were the source of the cDNA or gDNA that made up the material.

Germline values: CDR1 MNHEY, CDR2 SMNVEV (reference sequence). J was trimmed by 7 bases and V by 3 bases; bases with no gene match: 8. This CDR3 contains 14 residues. The chain links TRBV27 to TRBJ2-7; 8 positions agree with TRBD1. Source material: peripheral blood. This sequence originates from a young man with active or convalescent COVID-19. The CDR3 region has the DNA TGTGCCAGCAGTTTCGGACAGGGTCTGGGGGAGCAGTACTTC. This codes for CASSFGQGLGEQYF.